This T cell receptor (beta chain) was documented in a study of blood T cell repertoires in COVID-19. Losses at the gene ends were 4 bases for V and 4 bases for J; bases not matched to a gene: 9. Germline V gene lookup returns CDR1 KGHSH and CDR2 LQKENI. This CDR3 spans 16 amino acids. The table came from immunoSEQ multiplex PCR; TCRdb's copy has only in-frame clones and leaves some out. The sample holds 150,000 to 200,000 clones, 70% to 85% seen once. The sequencing input was PBMCs or T cells enriched from blood (not recorded which). The clonotype originates from a man aged 50-59 years who had recovered from COVID-19. The genes are TRBV18 and TRBJ2-2; 7 bases agree with TRBD1. As DNA, the CDR3 is TGTGCCAGCTCACAACAGAAGACAGGGCCCACCGGGGAGCTGTTTTTT. This sequence encodes CASSQQKTGPTGELFF. Filled out from reference TRBV18 and TRBJ2-2, the complete variable domain reads NAGVMQNPRHLVRRRGQEARLRCSPMKGHSHVYWYRQLPEEGLKFMVYLQKENIIDESGMPKERFSAEFPKEGPSILRIQQVVRGDSAAYFCASSQQKTGPTGELFFGEGSRLTVL.